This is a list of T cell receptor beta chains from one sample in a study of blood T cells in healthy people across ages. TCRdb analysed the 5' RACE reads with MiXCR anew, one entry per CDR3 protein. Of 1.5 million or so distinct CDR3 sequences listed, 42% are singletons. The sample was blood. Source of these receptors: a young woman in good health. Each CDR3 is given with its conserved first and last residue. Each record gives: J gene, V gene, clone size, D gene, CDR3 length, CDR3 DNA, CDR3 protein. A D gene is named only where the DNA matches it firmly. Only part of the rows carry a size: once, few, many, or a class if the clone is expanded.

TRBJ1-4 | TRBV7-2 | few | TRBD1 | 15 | TGTGCCAGCAGCTCGGACAGGGGGACTAATGAAAAACTGTTTTTT | CASSSDRGTNEKLFF
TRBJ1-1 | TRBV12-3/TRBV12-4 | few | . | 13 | TGTGCCAGCAGTTTCGGGAGAAGCACTGAAGCTTTCTTT | CASSFGRSTEAFF
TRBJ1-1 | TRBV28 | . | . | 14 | TGTGCCAGCAGTTTAAATGGGGGGGGGACTGAGGCTTTCTTT | CASSLNGGGTEAFF
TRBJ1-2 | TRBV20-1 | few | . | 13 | TGCAGTGCCTTCACCCCACTGAACTATGGCTACACCTTC | CSAFTPLNYGYTF
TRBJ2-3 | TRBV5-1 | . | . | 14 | TGCGCCAGCACCCCGACGGGGGGCAGGGATACGCAGTATTTT | CASTPTGGRDTQYF
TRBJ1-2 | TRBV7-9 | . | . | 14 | TGTGCCAGCAGCTTAGGGACAAGGCCCTATGGCTACACCTTC | CASSLGTRPYGYTF
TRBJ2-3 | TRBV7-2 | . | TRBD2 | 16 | TGTGCCAGCAGCCCCAGGCTAGCGGGCTCCACATATACGCAGTATTTT | CASSPRLAGSTYTQYF
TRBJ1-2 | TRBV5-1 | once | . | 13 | TGCGCCAGCAGCTTGAAATACAGCCGCGGCTACACCTTC | CASSLKYSRGYTF
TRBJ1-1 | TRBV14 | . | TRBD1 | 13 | TGTGCCAGCATGGACAGGAGATTCACTGAAGCTTTCTTT | CASMDRRFTEAFF
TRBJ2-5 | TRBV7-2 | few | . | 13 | TGTGCCAGCAGCTCCACGGTTGAAGAGACCCAGTACTTC | CASSSTVEETQYF
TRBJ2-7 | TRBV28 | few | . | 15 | TGTGCCAGCAGTTCGCCGGGACTCCTCCCCTACGAGCAGTACTTC | CASSSPGLLPYEQYF
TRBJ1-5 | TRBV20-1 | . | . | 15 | TGCAGTGCTAGAGATGGCTGGTATAGCAATCAGCCCCAGCATTTT | CSARDGWYSNQPQHF
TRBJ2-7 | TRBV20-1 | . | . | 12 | TGCAGTGCTAGAGATTGGGGAAACGAGCAGTACTTC | CSARDWGNEQYF
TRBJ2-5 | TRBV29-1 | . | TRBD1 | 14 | TGCAGCGTTGATGAGGGACAGGGGGGCAATGAGCAGTACTTC | CSVDEGQGGNEQYF
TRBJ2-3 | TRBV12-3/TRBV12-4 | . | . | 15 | TGTGCCAGCAGTCTCCCCGGGGGTAGCACAGATACGCAGTATTTT | CASSLPGGSTDTQYF
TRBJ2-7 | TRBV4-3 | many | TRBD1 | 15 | TGCGCCAGCAGCCAAGAACGGGACAGGTCCTACGAGCAGTACTTC | CASSQERDRSYEQYF
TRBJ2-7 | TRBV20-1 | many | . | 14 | TGCAGTGCCAGAGGGGGGGGGCGGTTCTACGAGCAGTACTTC | CSARGGGRFYEQYF
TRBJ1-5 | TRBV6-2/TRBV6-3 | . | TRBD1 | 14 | TGTGCCATCGGACAGGGGGCTATTTCTCAGCCCCAGCATTTT | CAIGQGAISQPQHF
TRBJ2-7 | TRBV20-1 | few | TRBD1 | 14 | TGCAGTGCGGACCGGGACAGGACCTCCTACGAGCAGTACTTC | CSADRDRTSYEQYF
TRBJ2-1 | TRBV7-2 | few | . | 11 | TGTGCCAGCAGCTTATCGGGGGTACAGTTCTTC | CASSLSGVQFF
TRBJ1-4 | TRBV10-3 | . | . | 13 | TGTGCCATCAGTGAGGGAGGGATGAGGAAACTGTTTTTT | CAISEGGMRKLFF
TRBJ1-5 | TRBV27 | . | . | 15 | TGTGCCAGCAGTCCCAGGACCGGTAGCAATCAGCCCCAGCATTTT | CASSPRTGSNQPQHF
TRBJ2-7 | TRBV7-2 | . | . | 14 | TGTGCCAGCAGCTCGGACGGAGTTGGTGACGAGCAGTACTTC | CASSSDGVGDEQYF
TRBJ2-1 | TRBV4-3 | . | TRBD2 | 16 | TGCGCCAGCAGCCCCAGACTAGCGCCGACCTATGGTGAGCAGTTCTTC | CASSPRLAPTYGEQFF
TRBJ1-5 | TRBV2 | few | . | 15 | TGTGCCAGCAGGACGGGATCAGGGGGCAATCAGCCCCAGCATTTT | CASRTGSGGNQPQHF
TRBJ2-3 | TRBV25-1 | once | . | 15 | TGTGCCAGCAGTGACACTCGGGAGAGCACAGATACGCAGTATTTT | CASSDTRESTDTQYF
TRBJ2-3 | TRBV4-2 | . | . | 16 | TGTGCCAGCAGCCAAGATCAACACGGAGGCACAGATACACAGTATTTT | CASSQDQHGGTDTQYF
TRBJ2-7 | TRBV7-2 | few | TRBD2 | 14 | TGTGCCAGCAGCTCCGGACTAGCGCTTAGCGAGCAGTACTTC | CASSSGLALSEQYF
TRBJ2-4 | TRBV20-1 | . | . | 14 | TGCAGTGCTAGGATTGAGGGGAGGAGGAACATTCAGTACTTC | CSARIEGRRNIQYF
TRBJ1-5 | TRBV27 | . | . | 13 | TGTGCCAGCAGCGGGACAACCAATCAGCCCCAGCATTTT | CASSGTTNQPQHF
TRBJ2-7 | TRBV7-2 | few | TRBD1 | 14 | TGTGCCAGCAGCGAAGACAGGGTTTCCTACGAGCAGTACTTC | CASSEDRVSYEQYF
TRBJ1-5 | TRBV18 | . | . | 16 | TGTGCCAGCTCCCTTCAGACAGGTGATAGCAATCAGCCCCAGCATTTT | CASSLQTGDSNQPQHF
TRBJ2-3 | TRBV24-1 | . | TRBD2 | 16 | TGTGCCACCAGTGAGCCCTTAGCGGGGAGCACAGATACGCAGTATTTT | CATSEPLAGSTDTQYF
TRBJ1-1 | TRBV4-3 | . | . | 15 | TGCGCCAGCAGCCAATCAGGGGATTGGGGCACTGAAGCTTTCTTT | CASSQSGDWGTEAFF
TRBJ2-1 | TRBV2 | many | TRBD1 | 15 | TGTGCCAGCAGATATGACAGGGAAACCTACAATGAGCAGTTCTTC | CASRYDRETYNEQFF
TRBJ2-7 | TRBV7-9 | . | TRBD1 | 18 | TGTGCCAGCAGCTTCTCTAAAACAACCGGGACAGGGTACTACGAGCAGTACTTC | CASSFSKTTGTGYYEQYF
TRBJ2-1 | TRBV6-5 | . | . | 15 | TGTGCCAGCAGTTTCGGACGCACGCAATACAATGAGCAGTTCTTC | CASSFGRTQYNEQFF
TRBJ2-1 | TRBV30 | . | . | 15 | TGTGCCTGGAGTCCGCTTGGCAGGGTGTACAATGAGCAGTTCTTC | CAWSPLGRVYNEQFF
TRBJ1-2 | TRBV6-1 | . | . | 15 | TGTGCCAGCAGTGAAGCAGCCTCTTTTGACTATGGCTACACCTTC | CASSEAASFDYGYTF
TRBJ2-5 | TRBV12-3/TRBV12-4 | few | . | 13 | TGTGCCAGCAGAAAGGCAGCACAAGAGACCCAGTACTTC | CASRKAAQETQYF
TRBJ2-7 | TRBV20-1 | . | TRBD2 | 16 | TGCAGTGCCACGCTCGCGGCGGGAGATCCCCCCTACGAGCAGTACTTC | CSATLAAGDPPYEQYF
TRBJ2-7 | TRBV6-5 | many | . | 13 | TGTGCCAGCAGTTACTCGCCATCCTACGAGCAGTACTTC | CASSYSPSYEQYF
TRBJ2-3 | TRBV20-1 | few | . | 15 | TGCAGTGCTAGGCTCCCTAGGGCTCCCCCAGATACGCAGTATTTT | CSARLPRAPPDTQYF
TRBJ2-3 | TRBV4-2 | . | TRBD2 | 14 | TGTGCCAGCAGCCAAGGGGGACTAGCGGATACGCAGTATTTT | CASSQGGLADTQYF
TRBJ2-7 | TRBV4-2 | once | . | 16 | TGTGCCAGCAGCCAAGTTCGTGGAACGATCCCCCACGAGCAGTACTTC | CASSQVRGTIPHEQYF
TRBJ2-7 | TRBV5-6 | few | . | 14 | TGTGCCAGCAGCGGCCCTTTGCGGGCCTACGAGCAGTACTTC | CASSGPLRAYEQYF
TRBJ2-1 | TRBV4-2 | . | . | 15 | TGTGCCAGCAGCCCGGCCGGGACCAGCTACAATGAGCAGTTCTTC | CASSPAGTSYNEQFF
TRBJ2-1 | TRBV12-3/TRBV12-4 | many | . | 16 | TGTGCCAGCAGTTTCGACAGTCGTTTCTCCTACAATGAGCAGTTCTTC | CASSFDSRFSYNEQFF
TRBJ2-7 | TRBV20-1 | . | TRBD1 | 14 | TGCAGTGCAACAATCGGACAGGGCCCCTACGAGCAGTACTTC | CSATIGQGPYEQYF
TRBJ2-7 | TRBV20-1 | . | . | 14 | TGCAGTGCTAGAGTAGACTCAGTCTCCTACGAGCAGTACTTC | CSARVDSVSYEQYF
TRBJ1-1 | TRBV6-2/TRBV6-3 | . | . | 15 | TGTGCCAGCAGTTATATATACTCCGGGGACACTGAAGCTTTCTTT | CASSYIYSGDTEAFF
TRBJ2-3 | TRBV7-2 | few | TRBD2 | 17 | TGTGCCAGCAGCTGGGGGACTAGCTGGCGAGGCACAGATACGCAGTATTTT | CASSWGTSWRGTDTQYF
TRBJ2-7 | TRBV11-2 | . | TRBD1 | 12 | TGTGCCAGCGGGACAGGGGGCTGCGAGCAGTACTTC | CASGTGGCEQYF
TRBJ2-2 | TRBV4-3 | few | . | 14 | TGCGCCAGCAGACTTACCCCGAACACCGGGGAGCTGTTTTTT | CASRLTPNTGELFF